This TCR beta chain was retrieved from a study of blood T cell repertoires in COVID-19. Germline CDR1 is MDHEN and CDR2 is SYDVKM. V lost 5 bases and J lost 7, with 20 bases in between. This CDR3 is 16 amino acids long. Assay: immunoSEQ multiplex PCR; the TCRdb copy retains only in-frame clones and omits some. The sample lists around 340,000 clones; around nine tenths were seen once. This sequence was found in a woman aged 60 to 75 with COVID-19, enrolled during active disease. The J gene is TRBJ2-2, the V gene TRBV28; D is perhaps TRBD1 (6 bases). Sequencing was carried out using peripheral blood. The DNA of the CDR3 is TGTGCCAGCAGTGGACCTGGACAGAGACGGGGCGGGGAGCTGTTTTTT. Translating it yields CASSGPGQRRGGELFF.